The next 5 T cell receptor beta chains were all read from a single sample in a study of T cell responses to AZD1222 COVID-19 vaccine. TCRdb's copy holds only in-frame clones and misses some; the assay was immunoSEQ multiplex PCR. The table includes 74,000 or so clones, under 90% detected once. Sequences were derived from peripheral blood, sampled on day 0 of AZD1222 vaccination. These receptors all come from an adult in good health.

This chain connects TRBV3-1 (or the pseudogene TRBV3-2) to TRBJ1-6, with a weak D call TRBD1 (6 bases). Germline CDR1 reads LGHDT; CDR2 reads YNNKEL (reference sequence). The length of the CDR3 is 15 residues. V was pared by 1 base and J by 7 bases, with 11 bases between. For the CDR3, the DNA is TGTGCCAGCAGCCAAGCGGACAGACCGAATTCACCCCTCCACTTT. It is translated as CASSQADRPNSPLHF.

This clone came up a few times. The V call is TRBV7-2, the J call TRBJ1-5, with TRBD1 as a possible D gene (5 bases). There are 15 residues in the CDR3. Trimming left V 4 bases short and J 4 bases short, with 14 bases between. Germline V CDR1 and CDR2: SGHTA, FQGNSA. The CDR3 sequence: CASSSAGGFNQPQHF. The CDR3 region has the DNA TGTGCCAGCAGCTCGGCGGGGGGATTTAATCAGCCCCAGCATTTT.

J is TRBJ2-2 and V is TRBV4-2; the D is unclear. The CDR3 runs to 15 residues. Trimming left V 3 bases short and J 1 base short, with 9 bases between. Germline assignment: CDR1 LGHNA and CDR2 YNFKEQ. CDR3 bases: TGTGCCAGCAGCCACAAAGTTGAGAACACCGGGGAGCTGTTTTTT. Its translation is CASSHKVENTGELFF.

The rearrangement uses TRBV7-9 and TRBJ1-5, with D tentatively TRBD1 (6 bases). The V end lost 4 bases, the J end lost 0 bases, and 13 bases lay between the germline ends. In germline, CDR1 is SEHNR, CDR2 FQNEAQ (reference sequence). CDR3 length equals 16 residues. CDR3 DNA sequence: TGTGCCAGCAGCTCTGCGGGACACGATAGCAATCAGCCCCAGCATTTT. It codes for CASSSAGHDSNQPQHF.

V is TRBV27 and J is TRBJ2-7, with 7 nucleotides matching TRBD1. The V segment lost 0 bases and the J segment 2 bases; nucleotides outside the gene matches: 7. There are 16 residues in the CDR3. Germline V gene sequence: CDR1 MNHEY, CDR2 SMNVEV (reference sequence). CDR3 protein: CASSLSRDRPAYEQYF. The CDR3, as DNA: TGTGCCAGCAGTTTATCGAGGGACAGACCAGCCTACGAGCAGTACTTC.